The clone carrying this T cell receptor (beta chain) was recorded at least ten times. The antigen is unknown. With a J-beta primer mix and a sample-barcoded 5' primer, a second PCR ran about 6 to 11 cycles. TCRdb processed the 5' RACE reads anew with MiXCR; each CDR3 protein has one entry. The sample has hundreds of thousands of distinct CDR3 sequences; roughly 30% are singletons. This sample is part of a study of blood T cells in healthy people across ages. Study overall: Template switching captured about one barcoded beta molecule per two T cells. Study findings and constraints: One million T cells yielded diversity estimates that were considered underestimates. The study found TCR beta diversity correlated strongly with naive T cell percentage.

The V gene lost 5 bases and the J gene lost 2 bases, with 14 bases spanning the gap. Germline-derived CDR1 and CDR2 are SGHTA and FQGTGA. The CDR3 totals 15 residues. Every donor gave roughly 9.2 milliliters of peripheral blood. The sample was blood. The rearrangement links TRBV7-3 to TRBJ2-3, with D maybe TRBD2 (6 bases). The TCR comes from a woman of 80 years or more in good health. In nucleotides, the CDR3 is TGTGCCAGCAGCCAGCACGGGGGACTCACAGATACGCAGTATTTT. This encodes CASSQHGGLTDTQYF.